This T cell receptor beta chain was recovered during a study of CD8 T cells in ankylosing spondylitis. Generation of TCR beta libraries employed quantitative 5'-RACE incorporating molecular barcodes. TCRdb passed the 5' RACE reads through MiXCR, listing each CDR3 protein once. The repertoire includes around 160,000 distinct CDR3 sequences, around a tenth of them detected once, and roughly 29% sits in the top ten. Germline V CDR1 and CDR2: DFQATT, SNEGSKA (reference sequence). CDR3 size: 14 residues. This clonotype showed up just once. As yet, its antigen is unknown. Broader study findings: Typical of ankylosing spondylitis blood, it appeared, was a TCR beta motif of several highly homologous variants. It was reported that disease-linked clones were significantly enriched in matched ankylosing spondylitis synovial fluid.

The sequence came from a male donor with ankylosing spondylitis or in good health (not recorded which). The chain couples TRBV20-1 to TRBJ1-4, with a tentative D call TRBD1 (5 bases). The sample taken for sequencing was blood, either unsorted or a sorted T cell fraction (not recorded which). The CDR3 sequence is CTNFPGPSNEKLFF. DNA for the CDR3: TGCACCAATTTCCCGGGACCGAGTAATGAAAAACTGTTTTTT.